This T cell receptor (beta chain) was obtained from a study of blood T cell repertoires in COVID-19. On the study more broadly: Spain, Italy and the United States supplied samples that represented acute and convalescent COVID-19. The cDNA or gDNA used as material had been derived from T cells, B-cell-depleted T cells, or PBMCs.

CDR3 length equals 15 residues. Germline V CDR1 and CDR2: MNHEY, SVGAGI. V was clipped by 5 bases and J by 5 bases; unmatched bases: 7. In the original processing: Amplification with reference gene primers provided the estimates of nucleated cell counts. TCRdb keeps only in-frame clones here, not all; method: immunoSEQ multiplex PCR. The V and J calls and clone size come from that table; D and trimming were worked out from the DNA. This sample has 140,000 to 150,000 clones, with about nine tenths found just once. The sample taken for sequencing was peripheral blood. The clonotype was recovered from a man of 80 years or more with acute or convalescent COVID-19. V usage is TRBV6-5 and J usage is TRBJ2-3; 10 bases align to TRBD2. The CDR3 region is CASSTPGLARDTQYF. CDR3 bases: TGTGCCAGCAGTACGCCGGGACTAGCGAGAGATACGCAGTATTTT.